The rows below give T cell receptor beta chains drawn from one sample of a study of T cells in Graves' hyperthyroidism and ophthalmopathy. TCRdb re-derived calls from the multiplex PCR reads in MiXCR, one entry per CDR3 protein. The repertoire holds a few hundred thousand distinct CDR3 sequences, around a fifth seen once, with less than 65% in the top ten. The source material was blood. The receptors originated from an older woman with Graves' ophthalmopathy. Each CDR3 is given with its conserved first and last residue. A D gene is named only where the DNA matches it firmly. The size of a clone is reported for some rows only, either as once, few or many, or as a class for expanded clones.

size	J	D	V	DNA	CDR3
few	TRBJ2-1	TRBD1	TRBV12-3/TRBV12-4	TGTGCCAGCAGTTTAGGAGTTGGGACAGGGGGTTTCGGTGAGCAGTTCTTC	CASSLGVGTGGFGEQFF
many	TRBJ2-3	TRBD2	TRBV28	TGTGCCGTAGCGGGTCTTGCCACAGATACGCAGTATTTT	CAVAGLATDTQYF
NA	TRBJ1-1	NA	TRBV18	TGTGCCAGCTCACCATCTGGGGAGAACACTGAAGCTTTCTTT	CASSPSGENTEAFF
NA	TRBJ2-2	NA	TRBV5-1	TGCGCCAGCAGTATTACACAGGCGAACACCGGGGAGCTGTTTTTT	CASSITQANTGELFF
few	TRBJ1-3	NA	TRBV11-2	TGTGCCAGCAGCTTAGATCTCAGGAACTCTGGAAACACCATATATTTT	CASSLDLRNSGNTIYF
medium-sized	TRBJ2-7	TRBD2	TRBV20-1	TGCAGTGCCCAGGGACTAGCGGACTCTGGCGAGGAGCAGTACTTC	CSAQGLADSGEEQYF
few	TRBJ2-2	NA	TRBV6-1	TGTGCCAGCAAAGGGCTAGCGCCCACCGGGGAGCTGTTTTTT	CASKGLAPTGELFF
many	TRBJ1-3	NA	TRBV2	TGTGCCAGCAGCGCGAGCGGCTCTGGAAACACCATATATTTT	CASSASGSGNTIYF
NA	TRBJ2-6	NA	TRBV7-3	TGTGCCAGCAGCTTAACGATCCCCCCTGGGGCCAACGTCCTGACTTTC	CASSLTIPPGANVLTF
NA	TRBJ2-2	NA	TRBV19	TGTGCCAGTATCCTCCTCGGCACCGGGGAGCTGTTTTTT	CASILLGTGELFF
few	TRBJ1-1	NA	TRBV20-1	TGCAGTGCTAGATCAACGGGTCGAGGGGGCACTGAAGCTTTCTTT	CSARSTGRGGTEAFF
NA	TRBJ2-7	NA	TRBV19	TGTGCCAGTAGTATGGGGACCTACGAGCAGTACTTC	CASSMGTYEQYF
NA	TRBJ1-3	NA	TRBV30	TGTGCCTGGAGTGTCGGGCATTTAACCGGAAACACCATATATTTT	CAWSVGHLTGNTIYF
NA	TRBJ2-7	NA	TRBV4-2	TGTGCCAGCAGCCCAGACTGGGCGTCCTGGGAGCAGTACTTC	CASSPDWASWEQYF
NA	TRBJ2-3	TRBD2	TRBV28	TGCGCCAGCAGCCCCGGGAGGGGAGCCAGGCTGAGGCATACGCAGTATTTT	CASSPGRGARLRHTQYF
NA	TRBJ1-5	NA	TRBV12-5	TGTGCTAGTGCGTACGAAGGGCTGGGCCCCCAGCATTTT	CASAYEGLGPQHF
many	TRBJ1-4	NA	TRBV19	TGTGCCAGTAGTACTCGGGCGAATAATGAAAAACTGTTTTTT	CASSTRANNEKLFF
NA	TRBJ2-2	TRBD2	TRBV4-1	TGCGCCAGCAGCCAAGGGACTAGTTGGGGTTACGGGGAGCTGTTTTTT	CASSQGTSWGYGELFF
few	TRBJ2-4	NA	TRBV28	TGTGCCAGCAGCCCTCGGCACCGGTCCATTCAGTACTTC	CASSPRHRSIQYF
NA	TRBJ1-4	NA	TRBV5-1	TGCGCCAGCAGCTTGGGACATCCGGTCGGGGAAAAACTGTTTTTT	CASSLGHPVGEKLFF
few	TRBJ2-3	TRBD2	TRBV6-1	TGTGCCAGCAGGGCGGGAGGCTCACCGGATACGCAGTATTTT	CASRAGGSPDTQYF
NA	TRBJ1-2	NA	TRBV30	TGTGCCTGGAGTGTAGGGGAGGGCTATGGCTACACCTTC	CAWSVGEGYGYTF
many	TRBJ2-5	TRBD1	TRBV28	TGTGCCAGCAGTCCCTCGGGACAGACGTACCAAGAGACCCAGTACTTC	CASSPSGQTYQETQYF
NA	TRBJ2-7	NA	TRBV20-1	TGCAGTGCTAGTGGGGCCAGCTACGAGCAGTACTTC	CSASGASYEQYF
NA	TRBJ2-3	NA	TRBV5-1	TGCGCCAGCAGCTTACGCGGCCAAAGGAGCACAGATACGCAGTATTTT	CASSLRGQRSTDTQYF
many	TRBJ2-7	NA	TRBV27	TGTGCCAGCAGTCTCACCTTGGGGGACACTTCCTACGAGCAGTACTTC	CASSLTLGDTSYEQYF
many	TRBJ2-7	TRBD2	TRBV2	TGTGCCAGCAGTACTAGCGGGATTGGCGAGCAGTACTTC	CASSTSGIGEQYF
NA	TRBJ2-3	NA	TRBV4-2	TGTGCCAGCAGCCCACGCCCGGGGGCCACCACAGATACGCAGTATTTT	CASSPRPGATTDTQYF
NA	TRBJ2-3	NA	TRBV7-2	TGTGCCAGCAGCTTAGCCGCTGGGGCGGATACGCAGTATTTT	CASSLAAGADTQYF
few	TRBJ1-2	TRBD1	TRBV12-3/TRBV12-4	TGTGCCAGCAGTCCGGACAGGGTGTCGGCTATGGGCTACACCTTC	CASSPDRVSAMGYTF
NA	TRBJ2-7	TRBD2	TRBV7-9	TGTGCCAGCAGCCCCGGGACTAGCGGACGAAGCTCCTACGAGCAGTACTTC	CASSPGTSGRSSYEQYF
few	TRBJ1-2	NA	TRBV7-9	TGTGCCAGCAGCTTGGGCGGGATGCCCTATGGCTACACCTTC	CASSLGGMPYGYTF
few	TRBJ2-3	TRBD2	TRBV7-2	TGTGCCAGCAGCCCCCCGAGCGGGAGGGCCGGCACGCAGTATTTT	CASSPPSGRAGTQYF
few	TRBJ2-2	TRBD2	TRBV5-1	TGCGCCAGCAGCTTCGGACTAGCGGTCTGGAACACCGGGGAGCTGTTTTTT	CASSFGLAVWNTGELFF
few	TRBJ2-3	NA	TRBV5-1	TGCGCCAGCAGCTTGGCCCTCGGAGATACGCAGTATTTT	CASSLALGDTQYF
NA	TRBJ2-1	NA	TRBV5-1	TGCGCCAGCAGCTGGGAAGCAGCAAATAATTACAATGAGCAGTTCTTC	CASSWEAANNYNEQFF
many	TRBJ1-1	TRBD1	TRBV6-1	TGTGCCAGCAGTGAACAGGGGGCGAACACTGAAGCTTTCTTT	CASSEQGANTEAFF
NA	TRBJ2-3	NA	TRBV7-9	TGTGCCAGCAGCCCGCGTCAAGATACGCAGTATTTT	CASSPRQDTQYF